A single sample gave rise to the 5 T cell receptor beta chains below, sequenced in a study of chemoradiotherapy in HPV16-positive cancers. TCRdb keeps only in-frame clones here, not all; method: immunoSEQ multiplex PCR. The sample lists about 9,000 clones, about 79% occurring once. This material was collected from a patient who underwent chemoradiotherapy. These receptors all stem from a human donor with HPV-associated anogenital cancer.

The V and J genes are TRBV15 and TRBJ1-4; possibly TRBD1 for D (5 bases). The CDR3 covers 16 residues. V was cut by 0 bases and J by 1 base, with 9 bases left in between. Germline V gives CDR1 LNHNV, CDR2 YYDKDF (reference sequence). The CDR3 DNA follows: TGTGCCACCAGCAGAGACCGGCAGGGAACTAATGAAAAACTGTTTTTT. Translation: CATSRDRQGTNEKLFF.

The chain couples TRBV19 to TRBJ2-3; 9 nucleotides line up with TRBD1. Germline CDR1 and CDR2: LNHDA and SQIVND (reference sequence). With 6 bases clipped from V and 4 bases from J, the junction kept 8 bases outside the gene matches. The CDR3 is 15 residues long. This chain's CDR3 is CASSRRDRVADTQYF. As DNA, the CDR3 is TGTGCCAGTAGCCGAAGGGACAGGGTAGCAGATACGCAGTATTTT.

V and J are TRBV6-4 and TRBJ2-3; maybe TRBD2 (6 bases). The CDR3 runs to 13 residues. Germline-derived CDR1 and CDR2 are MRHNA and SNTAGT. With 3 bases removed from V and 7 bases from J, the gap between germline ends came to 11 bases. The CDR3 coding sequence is TGTGCCAGCAGTGAGGGGACTGCGAATACGCAGTATTTT. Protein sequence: CASSEGTANTQYF.

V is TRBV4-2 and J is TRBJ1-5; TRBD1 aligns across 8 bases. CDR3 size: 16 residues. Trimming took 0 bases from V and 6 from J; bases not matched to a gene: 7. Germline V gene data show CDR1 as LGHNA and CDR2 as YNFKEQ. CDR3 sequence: CASSQDLTGGSQPQHF. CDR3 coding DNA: TGTGCCAGCAGCCAAGATCTCACAGGGGGAAGTCAGCCCCAGCATTTT.

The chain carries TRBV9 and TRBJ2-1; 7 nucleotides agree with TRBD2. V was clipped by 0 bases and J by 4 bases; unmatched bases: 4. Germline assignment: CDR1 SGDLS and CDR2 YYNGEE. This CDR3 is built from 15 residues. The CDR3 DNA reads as TGTGCCAGCAGCGTAGGGAGTAGCGGGTACAATGAGCAGTTCTTC. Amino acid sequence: CASSVGSSGYNEQFF.